The 27 T cell receptor beta chains below all came from one sample that was sequenced in a study of control samples from healthy donors and cancer patients. Repertoires were generated with immunoSEQ multiplex PCR, while TCRdb's copy carries only in-frame clones and drops some. This sample yields some 150,000 clones, of which around 94% are seen a single time; 14% belongs to the top ten. The sequenced sample was PBMCs. The receptors stem from a man between 60 and 75 years old with colorectal cancer.

The rearrangement uses TRBV27 and TRBJ1-6; D not certain. The V end was cut by 6 bases, the J end by 9 bases, with 21 bases between. CDR1 is MNHEY and CDR2 is SMNVEV in the germline V gene (reference sequence). The CDR3 runs to 16 residues. Written as DNA, the CDR3 is TGTGCCAGCAGCACCCCCGGTGAGGGTTCGGGTTCACCCCTCCACTTT. Translating it yields CASSTPGEGSGSPLHF.

This sequence joins TRBV6-6 and TRBJ1-4, with D hard to call. With 2 bases removed from V and 0 bases from J, the gap between germline ends came to 10 bases. The CDR3 length is 16 residues. Germline assignment: CDR1 MNHNY and CDR2 SVGAGI (reference sequence). Written as DNA, the CDR3 is TGTGCCAGCAGTTACGAGGACGTTGCAACTAATGAAAAACTGTTTTTT. Translation gives CASSYEDVATNEKLFF.

The chain links TRBV24-1 to TRBJ1-2; TRBD1 might be the D (5 bases). V lost 2 bases and J 5 bases, leaving 8 bases between the germline ends. This CDR3 has 13 amino acids. CDR1 is KGHDR, CDR2 SFDVKD, per germline. As DNA, the CDR3 is TGTGCCACCAGTGATTACGGGGGTTATGGCTACACCTTC. Translating it yields CATSDYGGYGYTF.

This clone was counted once. The V gene is TRBV19, the J gene TRBJ1-1; D is unclear. V dropped 7 bases and J dropped 2 bases, with 11 bases sitting between them. CDR1 is LNHDA, CDR2 SQIVND, per germline (reference sequence). The CDR3 runs to 13 residues. DNA for the CDR3: TGTGCCAGTACAGACGTGTTAAACACTGAAGCTTTCTTT. Translated: CASTDVLNTEAFF. The full variable domain, rest sourced from reference TRBV19 and TRBJ1-1, is DGGITQSPKYLFRKEGQNVTLSCEQNLNHDAMYWYRQDPGQGLRLIYYSQIVNDFQKGDIAEGYSVSREKKESFPLTVTSAQKNPTAFYLCASTDVLNTEAFFGQGTRLTVV.

The rearrangement links TRBV28 to TRBJ2-3, with D perhaps assigned TRBD1 or TRBD2 (6 bases each). The CDR3 covers 15 residues. In germline, CDR1 is MDHEN, CDR2 SYDVKM. V was shortened by 2 bases and J by 1 base, with 10 bases between the two germline ends. This chain's CDR3 is CASSLPGAGTDTQYF. The CDR3 DNA follows: TGTGCCAGCAGTTTACCGGGGGCCGGCACAGATACGCAGTATTTT.

The chain carries TRBV7-7 and TRBJ2-3, with TRBD1 as a possible D gene (7 bases). This CDR3 has 16 residues. The germline CDR1 and CDR2 sequences are SSHAT and FNYEAQ (reference sequence). V shed 1 base and J shed 3 bases, with 14 bases lying between them. CDR3 residues: CASSLGMAGGTDTQYF. The DNA of the CDR3 is TGTGCCAGCAGCTTAGGAATGGCAGGGGGGACAGATACGCAGTATTTT. Supplemented by reference TRBV7-7 and TRBJ2-3, the full variable domain reads GAGVSQSPRYKVTKRGQDVTLRCDPISSHATLYWYQQALGQGPEFLTYFNYEAQPDKSGLPSDRFSAERPEGSISTLTIQRTEQRDSAMYRCASSLGMAGGTDTQYFGPGTRLTVL.

V gene TRBV7-9 combines with J gene TRBJ1-6; the match to TRBD1 covers 9 bases. The ends lost 6 bases at V and 8 bases at J; junction bases unmatched: 8. This CDR3 is 15 amino acids long. Per germline, CDR1 SEHNR and CDR2 FQNEAQ (reference sequence). CDR3 sequence (DNA): TGTGCCAGCAGTTCCTGGGGACAGGGCGATTCACCCCTCCACTTT. Amino acid sequence: CASSSWGQGDSPLHF. Together with reference TRBV7-9 and TRBJ1-6, the CDR3 gives the full variable domain: DTGVSQNPRHKITKRGQNVTFRCDPISEHNRLYWYRQTLGQGPEFLTYFQNEAQLEKSRLLSDRFSAERPKGSFSTLEIQRTEQGDSAMYLCASSSWGQGDSPLHFGNGTRLTVT.

The rearrangement links TRBV10-1 to TRBJ2-5; D perhaps matches TRBD2 (6 bases). The germline gives CDR1 WNHNN, CDR2 SYGVQD (reference sequence). The CDR3 covers 13 residues. V was clipped by 3 bases and J by 5 bases, with 10 bases between them. This chain's CDR3 is CASSDPGVETQYF. The CDR3 DNA is TGCGCCAGCAGTGATCCGGGGGTGGAGACCCAGTACTTC.

CDR3 nucleotides: TGTGCCTTTGGACAGGCCACAGATACGCAGTATTTT. Protein: CAFGQATDTQYF. J is TRBJ2-3 and V is TRBV30; 7 bases match TRBD1. Unmatched junction bases numbered 3, after V lost 7 bases and J lost 2 bases. This CDR3 is built from 12 residues. Germline CDR1 reads GTSNPN; CDR2 reads SVGIG (reference sequence).

The genes are TRBV27 and TRBJ1-2, with D unresolved. The CDR3 has 15 residues. In germline, CDR1 is MNHEY, CDR2 SMNVEV (reference sequence). V lost 3 bases to trimming and J lost 4 bases, with 15 bases between them. CDR3 amino acids: CASSLFSAPLYGYTF. CDR3 nucleotides: TGTGCCAGCAGTTTGTTCAGTGCCCCCCTCTATGGCTACACCTTC.

The gene calls are TRBV27 and TRBJ1-5; D is possibly TRBD1 (6 bases). Trimming took off 2 bases at V and 6 bases at J, with 11 bases between the two ends. The CDR3 sequence is 14 residues long. Germline lookup yields CDR1 MNHEY and CDR2 SMNVEV (reference sequence). Here the CDR3 reads CASSLRGGGQPQHF. CDR3 bases: TGTGCCAGCAGTTTACGAGGGGGGGGTCAGCCCCAGCATTTT.

The chain has TRBV5-6 and TRBJ2-7; D gene unclear. The germline gives CDR1 SGHDT, CDR2 YYEEEE. The V gene lost 5 bases and the J gene lost 0 bases, with 3 bases spanning the gap. The CDR3 has 11 residues. CDR3 loop: CASSRSYEQYF. The CDR3 nucleotides read TGTGCCAGCAGTCGCTCCTACGAGCAGTACTTC.

A word on this clone: The germline gene is not matched at one end of the junction; a read error may be the cause. The chain combines TRBV7-9 with TRBJ2-2; tentative D call: TRBD2 (7 bases). The CDR3 loop spans 16 amino acids. The germline gives CDR1 SEHNR, CDR2 FQNEAQ (reference sequence). The CDR3 nucleotides are TGTGCCAGCAGCTCCCCCGGGGGGCTAAACACCGGGAAGCTGTTTTTT. Amino acid sequence: CASSSPGGLNTGKLFF.

The rearrangement joins TRBV24-1 to TRBJ2-4, with D possibly TRBD1 on 5 matching bases. The V and J ends lost 3 bases and 7 bases respectively, with 9 bases between them. The germline V gene has CDR1 KGHDR and CDR2 SFDVKD. This CDR3 has 13 residues. The CDR3 is CATSDRGFNIQYF. The CDR3, as DNA: TGTGCCACCAGTGATAGGGGCTTCAACATTCAGTACTTC.

This clone was detected only once. The CDR3 DNA reads as TGTGCCACCAGCAGAGAGGGAGGGGCTGGAAACACCATATATTTT. It translates to CATSREGGAGNTIYF. V is TRBV15 and J is TRBJ1-3; the D gene is possibly TRBD1 (5 bases). The germline V gene encodes CDR1 LNHNV and CDR2 YYDKDF (reference sequence). This CDR3 is built from 15 residues. V lost 0 bases to trimming and J lost 2 bases, with 8 bases between them.

The chain joins TRBV11-2 to TRBJ2-3, with D unclear. This CDR3 has 12 amino acids. V lost 6 bases and J 8 bases, leaving 12 bases between the germline ends. The germline V gene has CDR1 SGHAT and CDR2 FQNNGV. The CDR3 loop reads CASRRQFTTQYF. The CDR3 DNA sequence: TGTGCCAGCAGGAGGCAGTTCACTACGCAGTATTTT.

The chain joins TRBV6-2 or TRBV6-3 to TRBJ2-2; a possible D gene is TRBD1 (6 bases). The CDR3 length is 12 residues. The germline CDR1 and CDR2 sequences are MNHEY and SVGEGT. The ends were cut back, 5 bases at V and 8 bases at J, with 9 bases in the middle. This CDR3 reads CASSHRAGELFF. The CDR3, as DNA: TGTGCCAGCAGTCACAGGGCTGGGGAGCTGTTTTTT.

The rearrangement joins TRBV2 to TRBJ1-5, with TRBD1 as a possible D gene (5 bases). V lost 3 bases, J lost 3 bases, and 12 bases lay in between. The CDR3 totals 15 residues. Germline V gene data show CDR1 as SNHLY and CDR2 as FYNNEI. The CDR3 loop reads CASSDGVDTNQPQHF. CDR3 coding DNA: TGTGCCAGCAGTGACGGAGTGGACACCAATCAGCCCCAGCATTTT.

The genes are TRBV9 and TRBJ2-3; D is undetermined. Germline CDR1 SGDLS, CDR2 YYNGEE. V lost 4 bases, J lost 4 bases, and 4 bases lay in between. CDR3 length: 11 residues. The CDR3 here is CASSSPDTQYF. Here the CDR3 DNA reads TGTGCCAGCAGCTCCCCAGATACGCAGTATTTT.

This chain connects TRBV21-1 to TRBJ2-5; the tabulated D call, TRBD1, remains unverified against the DNA. TRBV21-1 is flagged as a pseudogene. This CDR3 has 17 residues. The CDR3 DNA reads as TGTGCCAGCAGCAAAGTTTCAAAACAGCACTTCCAAGAGACCCAGTACTTC. Its protein product is CASSKVSKQHFQETQYF.

This sequence joins TRBV14 and TRBJ1-6; TRBD1 might be the D (6 bases). The CDR3 length is 15 residues. Per the germline V gene, CDR1 is SGHDN and CDR2 is FVKESK. V lost 2 bases and J 14 bases, leaving 19 bases between the germline ends. The CDR3 loop reads CASSQNIQGWQALHF. CDR3 sequence (DNA): TGTGCCAGCAGCCAAAACATACAGGGATGGCAAGCCCTCCACTTT.

V gene TRBV3-1 (or the pseudogene TRBV3-2) combines with J gene TRBJ1-6; possibly TRBD1 for D (5 bases). The length of the CDR3 is 15 residues. Germline V gene data show CDR1 as LGHDT and CDR2 as YNNKEL (reference sequence). V was clipped by 1 base and J by 7 bases, with 11 bases between them. The CDR3 sequence: CASSQGGGINSPLHF. The CDR3 DNA is TGTGCCAGCAGCCAAGGGGGGGGGATAAATTCACCCCTCCACTTT.

The rearrangement joins TRBV2 to TRBJ2-3; the match to TRBD2 covers 7 bases. Germline CDR1 SNHLY, CDR2 FYNNEI. The ends lost 10 bases at V and 5 bases at J; junction bases unmatched: 12. This CDR3 is 14 amino acids long. CDR3 loop: CATSLTGRGDTQYF. CDR3 DNA: TGTGCCACCTCCCTGACGGGGAGGGGAGATACGCAGTATTTT.

V and J are TRBV6-5 and TRBJ2-2, with 7 bases lining up with TRBD1. CDR3 length equals 14 residues. After removal of 6 bases from V and 1 base from J, the junction contained 2 bases not matched to a gene. Germline CDR1 MNHEY, CDR2 SVGAGI. For the CDR3, the DNA is TGTGCCAGCAGCTGGACAGGGAACACCGGGGAGCTGTTTTTT. Translated: CASSWTGNTGELFF.

The CDR3 coding sequence is TGTGCCAGCAGTGCAAAGGTAGACACTGAAGCTTTCTTT. Amino acids: CASSAKVDTEAFF. The chain has TRBV4-2 and TRBJ1-1; D call uncertain. Germline CDR1 and CDR2: LGHNA and YNFKEQ. The CDR3 sequence is 13 residues long. Deletions cut 6 bases from V and 3 bases from J, with 11 bases between.

The V call is TRBV19, the J call TRBJ1-5, with TRBD1 matching 7 bases. The CDR3 runs 15 residues. V was pared by 2 bases and J by 0 bases, with 1 base of the junction left unmatched. The V gene's germline CDR1 is LNHDA and CDR2 SQIVND (reference sequence). CDR3 bases: TGTGCCAGTAGTATAACAGGGGATAGCAATCAGCCCCAGCATTTT. Amino acids: CASSITGDSNQPQHF.

This chain uses TRBV11-2 with TRBJ2-3; TRBD2 aligns across 9 bases. The CDR3 length is 16 residues. The J segment lost 4 bases and the V segment lost 3 bases, leaving 8 bases of the junction unmatched. Germline V gives CDR1 SGHAT, CDR2 FQNNGV. The CDR3 loop reads CASSFPGGGGPDTQYF. For the CDR3, the DNA is TGTGCCAGCAGCTTCCCGGGCGGGGGGGGACCAGATACGCAGTATTTT.